Listed below are T cell receptor beta chains from one sample, sequenced in a study of CD8+CD57+ T cells in acquired aplastic anemia. TCRdb reprocessed the reads with MiXCR, giving one entry per CDR3 protein. Found here are 35,000 to 45,000 distinct CDR3 sequences, under 80% of them singletons; the top ten hold roughly 20%. The sample was sorted CD4+, CD8+, or CD8+CD57+ T cells (not recorded which) from PBMCs. All receptors derive from a human donor in good health, serving as a control. Each CDR3 is given with its conserved first and last residue. Each record gives: D gene, clone size, J gene, V gene, CDR3 length, CDR3 DNA, CDR3 protein. A D gene is named only where the DNA matches it firmly. Part of the rows lack a size; the others show once, few, many or a class for expanded clones.

>NA|NA|TRBJ2-7|TRBV24-1|13
TGTGCCAGCAGTATCTTAGGACAGTCGCGGCAGTACTTC
CASSILGQSRQYF
>NA|NA|TRBJ1-6|TRBV25-1|16
TGTGCCAGCAGTGTAGGCAGGGTCCGGCCGGATTCACCCCTCCACTTT
CASSVGRVRPDSPLHF
>NA|NA|TRBJ2-5|TRBV7-9|12
TGTGCCAGCAGCTTAGCGCTCGAGACCCAGTACTTC
CASSLALETQYF
>TRBD1|NA|TRBJ1-2|TRBV7-9|14
TGTGCCAGCAGCTTGGCAGGGGGAGGGTATGGCTACACCTTC
CASSLAGGGYGYTF
>NA|NA|TRBJ1-2|TRBV15|13
TGTGCCACCAGCAGAGTCACTAACTATGGCTACACCTTC
CATSRVTNYGYTF
>NA|once|TRBJ1-1|TRBV19|15
TGTGCCAGTTCGAGTGTCTGGGGAGGGAACACTGAAGCTTTCTTT
CASSSVWGGNTEAFF
>NA|NA|TRBJ2-7|TRBV2|13
TGTGCCAGCAGTACCTTCGACTCCTACGAGCAGTACTTC
CASSTFDSYEQYF
>TRBD1|NA|TRBJ2-5|TRBV25-1|13
TGTGCCAGCAGTGTGACAGGGCAAGAGACCCAGTACTTC
CASSVTGQETQYF
>NA|NA|TRBJ2-7|TRBV5-5|13
TGTGCCAGCAGCGCCGGGACCGACTACGAGCAGTACTTC
CASSAGTDYEQYF
>NA|NA|TRBJ2-7|TRBV5-4|13
TGCGCTAGCCGCGGCACAGGGCGATACGAGCAGTACTTC
CASRGTGRYEQYF
>NA|NA|TRBJ2-2|TRBV7-9|15
TGTGCCAGCAGCGCCCACCCCGCGAACACCGGGGAGCTGTTTTTT
CASSAHPANTGELFF
>NA|NA|TRBJ1-3|TRBV29-1|13
TGCAGCGGTTCCGGGACCTCTGGAAACACCATATATTTT
CSGSGTSGNTIYF
>NA|NA|TRBJ1-2|TRBV10-3|14
TGTGCCAGCAGTTTCGCCGAGGTCTGGGGTGGCTACACCTTC
CASSFAEVWGGYTF
>TRBD1|NA|TRBJ2-7|TRBV20-1|15
TGCAGTGCTAGAGATGATCAGGGGGATACCTACGAGCAGTACTTC
CSARDDQGDTYEQYF
>NA|few|TRBJ1-1|TRBV29-1|14
TGCAGCGTTGGCGGGGGGCGAGGGGACACTGAAGCTTTCTTT
CSVGGGRGDTEAFF
>TRBD1|NA|TRBJ1-6|TRBV19|14
TGTGCCAGCAGCAACAGGGGTGTCAATTCACCCCTCCACTTT
CASSNRGVNSPLHF
>NA|NA|TRBJ1-4|TRBV25-1|13
TGTGCCAGCGGAGGGACATTGAAAGATAAACTGTTTTTT
CASGGTLKDKLFF
>NA|NA|TRBJ2-1|TRBV19|14
TGTGCCAGTAGTATAGGACTACTGACCGCTGAGCAGTTCTTC
CASSIGLLTAEQFF
>NA|few|TRBJ2-7|TRBV10-2|13
TGCGCCAGCAGTGGCCGAAGGGCTTGGGAGCAGTACTTC
CASSGRRAWEQYF
>NA|NA|TRBJ2-7|TRBV10-3|13
TGTGCCATCAGTGAGTCCACTACCTACGAGCAGTACTTC
CAISESTTYEQYF
>TRBD1|NA|TRBJ1-1|TRBV13|13
TGTGCCAGCAGCTGGGGACAGGCGGTGTTTGCTTTCTTT
CASSWGQAVFAFF
>NA|NA|TRBJ2-1|TRBV28|14
TGTGCCAGCAGTTCTACCGGGACAATTGATGAGCAGTTCTTC
CASSSTGTIDEQFF
>TRBD1|NA|TRBJ1-1|TRBV5-1|14
TGCGCCAGCAGCTTGGAACAGGGGCACACTGAAGCTTTCTTT
CASSLEQGHTEAFF
>NA|NA|TRBJ1-4|TRBV15|13
TGTGCCATTCCGGGGGGAACTAATGAAAAACTGTTTTTT
CAIPGGTNEKLFF
>NA|NA|TRBJ2-1|TRBV20-1|12
TGCAGTGCTAGAAACGTAAACAATGAGCAGTTCTTC
CSARNVNNEQFF
>TRBD1|NA|TRBJ2-5|TRBV7-6|15
TGTGCCAGCAGCTTATCCGCAGGGGGCGGAGGGACCCAGTACTTC
CASSLSAGGGGTQYF
>NA|NA|TRBJ1-6|TRBV2|12
TGTGCCAGCACAGCCCCCCCGTCACCCCTCCACTTT
CASTAPPSPLHF